A single TCR beta chain is shown here with its context. The repertoire was sequenced with immunoSEQ multiplex PCR; TCRdb's copy has only in-frame clones and lacks some. This sample carries 150,000 to 200,000 clones, more than 70% of them seen once, and the ten largest clones take 8.2%. This sample stems from a study of blood T cell repertoires in COVID-19. The sequence was collected from a woman in her sixties or seventies with acute or convalescent COVID-19. Sequencing used peripheral blood.

DNA for the CDR3: TGTGCCAGCACCCAGGGGGACAGGGGACTCTCCACCTTC. Protein: CASTQGDRGLSTF. The V and J genes are TRBV6-6 and TRBJ1-2; 10 positions match TRBD1. Germline CDR1 and CDR2: MNHNY and SVGAGI (reference sequence). The CDR3 is 13 amino acids. Trimming cost V 7 bases and J 13 bases; bases outside gene matches: 12.